The source of this T cell receptor beta chain is a study of shared clonotypes between healthy human individuals. Study-level background: Used for every donor were three CD4 naive, three CD4 memory, two CD8 naive and one CD8 memory plate.

Using immunoSEQ multiplex PCR, the repertoire was profiled, and TCRdb retains in-frame clones only, with some absent. The data show 850,000 to 1,200,000 clones, approximately 72% seen once. The CDR3 runs to 17 residues. Germline V gene data show CDR1 as MGHRA and CDR2 as YSYEKL. The V gene end was trimmed by 4 bases and the J gene end by 4 bases; junction bases not matched to a gene: 16. Naive CD45RA+ and memory CD45RA-negative subsets were split from CD4+ cells. This clone turned up a few times. Sequencing was carried out using memory CD4+ T cells sorted from blood. Documented subset: CD45RA-negative fraction. This rearrangement joins TRBV4-1 to TRBJ2-7, with 7 bases aligning to TRBD2. The sequence was obtained from a young man in good health. The CDR3 bases are TGCGCCAGCAGCCGTTTATGGGAGGGGATCTTTCCTTACGAGCAGTACTTC. Translating it yields CASSRLWEGIFPYEQYF.